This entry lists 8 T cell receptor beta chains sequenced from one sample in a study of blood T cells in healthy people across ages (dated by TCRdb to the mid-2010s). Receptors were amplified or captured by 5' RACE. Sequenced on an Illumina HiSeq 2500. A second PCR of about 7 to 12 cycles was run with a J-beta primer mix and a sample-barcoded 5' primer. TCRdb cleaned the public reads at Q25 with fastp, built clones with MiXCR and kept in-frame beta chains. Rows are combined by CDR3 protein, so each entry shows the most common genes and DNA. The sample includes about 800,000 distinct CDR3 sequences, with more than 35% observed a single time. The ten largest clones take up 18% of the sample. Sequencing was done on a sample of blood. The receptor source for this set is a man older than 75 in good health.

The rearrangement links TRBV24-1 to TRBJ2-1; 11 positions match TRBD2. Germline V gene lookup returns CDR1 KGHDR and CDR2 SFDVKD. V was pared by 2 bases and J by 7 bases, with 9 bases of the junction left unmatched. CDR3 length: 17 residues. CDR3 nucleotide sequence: TGTGCCACCAGTGATTATAGCGGGAGGGGGGGTGTAAATGAGCAGTTCTTC. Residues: CATSDYSGRGGVNEQFF.

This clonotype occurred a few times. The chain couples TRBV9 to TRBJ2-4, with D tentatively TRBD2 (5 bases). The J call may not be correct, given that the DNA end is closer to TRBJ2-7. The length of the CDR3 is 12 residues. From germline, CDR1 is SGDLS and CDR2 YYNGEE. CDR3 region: CASSGNNYEQYF. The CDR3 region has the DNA TGTGCCAGCTCCGGGAATAACTACGAGCAGTACTTC.

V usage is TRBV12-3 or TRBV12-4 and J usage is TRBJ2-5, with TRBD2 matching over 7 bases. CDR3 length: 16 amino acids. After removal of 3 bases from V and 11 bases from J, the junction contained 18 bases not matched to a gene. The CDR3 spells CASSFGPGEGLNEQYF. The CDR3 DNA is TGTGCCAGCAGTTTCGGCCCGGGGGAGGGCCTCAATGAGCAGTACTTC.

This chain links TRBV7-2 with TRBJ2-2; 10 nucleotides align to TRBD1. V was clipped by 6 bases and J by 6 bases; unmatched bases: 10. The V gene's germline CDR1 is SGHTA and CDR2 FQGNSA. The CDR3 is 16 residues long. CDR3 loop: CASREIRDRGSGELFF. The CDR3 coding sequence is TGTGCCAGCAGGGAAATCCGGGACAGGGGATCCGGGGAGCTGTTTTTT.

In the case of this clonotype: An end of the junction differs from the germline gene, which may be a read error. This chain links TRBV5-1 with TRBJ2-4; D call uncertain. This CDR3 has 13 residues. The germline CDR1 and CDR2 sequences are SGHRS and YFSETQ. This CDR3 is CASSSYSQNIRYF. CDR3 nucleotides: TGCGCCAGCAGCTCTTACAGCCAAAACATTCGGTACTTC.

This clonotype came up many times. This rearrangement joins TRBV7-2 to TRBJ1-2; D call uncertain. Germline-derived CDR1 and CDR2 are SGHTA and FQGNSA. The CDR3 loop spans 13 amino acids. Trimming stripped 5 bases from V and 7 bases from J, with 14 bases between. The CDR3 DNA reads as TGTGCCAGCAGCCCAGTAGGGTCTCGTGGCTACACCTTC. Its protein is CASSPVGSRGYTF. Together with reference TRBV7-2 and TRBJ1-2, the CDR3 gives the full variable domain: GAGVSQSPSNKVTEKGKDVELRCDPISGHTALYWYRQSLGQGLEFLIYFQGNSAPDKSGLPSDRFSAERTGGSVSTLTIQRTQQEDSAVYLCASSPVGSRGYTFGSGTRLTVV.

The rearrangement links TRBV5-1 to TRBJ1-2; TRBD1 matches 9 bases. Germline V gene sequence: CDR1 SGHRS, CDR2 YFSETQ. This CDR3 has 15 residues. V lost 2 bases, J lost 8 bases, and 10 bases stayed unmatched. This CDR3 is CASSFGTGKLWGYTF. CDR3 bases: TGCGCCAGCAGCTTCGGGACAGGGAAACTTTGGGGCTACACCTTC.

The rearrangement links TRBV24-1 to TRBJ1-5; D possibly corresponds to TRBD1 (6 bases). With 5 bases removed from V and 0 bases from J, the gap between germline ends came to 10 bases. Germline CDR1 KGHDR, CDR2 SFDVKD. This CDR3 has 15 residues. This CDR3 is CATSASTGSNQPQHF. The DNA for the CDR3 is TGTGCCACCAGTGCATCGACAGGTAGCAATCAGCCCCAGCATTTT.